These 26 T cell receptor beta chains were sequenced from one sample in a study of blood T cell repertoires in COVID-19. Data came from immunoSEQ multiplex PCR; TCRdb stores just in-frame clones and leaves some out. The sample records 150,000 or so clones, around 83% being singletons. The source material was peripheral blood. All receptors derive from a woman in her sixties with COVID-19, enrolled during active disease.

The gene calls are TRBV7-8 and TRBJ2-3, with 7 nucleotides matching TRBD2. The CDR3 has 14 residues. V shed 3 bases and J 3 bases; nucleotides not matched to a gene: 3. Germline CDR1 is SGHVS and CDR2 is FQNEAQ. The CDR3 DNA reads TGTGCCAGCAGCTTTGGGACTATGACAGATACGCAGTATTTT. Its translation: CASSFGTMTDTQYF.

J is TRBJ1-2 and V is TRBV5-1, with 12 nucleotides matching TRBD1. The germline CDR1 and CDR2 sequences are SGHRS and YFSETQ. The V segment lost 4 bases and the J segment 8 bases; nucleotides outside the gene matches: 9. The CDR3 is 15 residues long. The CDR3 region is CASSLDPGQGAGYTF. The CDR3 bases are TGCGCCAGCAGCCTCGACCCGGGACAGGGGGCGGGCTACACCTTC.

The rearrangement joins TRBV6-5 to TRBJ2-1, with D tentatively TRBD1 (6 bases). Trimming stripped 4 bases from V and 3 bases from J, with 16 bases between. The CDR3 totals 16 residues. CDR1 and CDR2 (germline): MNHEY, SVGAGI. For the CDR3, the DNA is TGTGCCAGCAGTTCCTACAGGGCCCCATACTACAATGAGCAGTTCTTC. Translating gives CASSSYRAPYYNEQFF.

V is TRBV11-3 and J is TRBJ1-2; weak D call: TRBD1 (6 bases). Deletions cut 6 bases from V and 8 bases from J, with 16 bases between. CDR1 is SGHNT and CDR2 is YENEEA in the germline V gene. CDR3 size: 13 residues. As DNA, the CDR3 is TGTGCCAGCAGTTTGAAAGACAGGAGAGGCTACACCTTC. It is translated as CASSLKDRRGYTF.

The table lists this clone with a count of one. The chain uses TRBV25-1 and TRBJ1-1, with D possibly matching TRBD1 (6 bases). Germline V CDR1 and CDR2: MGHDK, SYGVNS. V was trimmed by 3 bases and J by 1 base, leaving 15 bases between them. The CDR3 has 16 amino acids. CDR3 sequence: CASSDQLGGGNTEAFF. The CDR3 region has the DNA TGTGCCAGCAGTGACCAATTAGGGGGGGGGAACACTGAAGCTTTCTTT.

This chain uses TRBV29-1 with TRBJ2-6, with 7 bases fitting TRBD1. With 6 bases clipped from V and 4 bases from J, the junction kept 15 bases outside the gene matches. The CDR3 totals 17 residues. Germline loops: CDR1 SQVTM, CDR2 ANQGSEA. This CDR3 reads CSVDSGTDLLGANVLTF. In DNA, the CDR3 is TGCAGCGTCGACTCCGGGACAGACCTTCTCGGGGCCAACGTCCTGACTTTC. Supplemented by reference TRBV29-1 and TRBJ2-6, the full variable domain reads SAVISQKPSRDICQRGTSLTIQCQVDSQVTMMFWYRQQPGQSLTLIATANQGSEATYESGFVIDKFPISRPNLTFSTLTVSNMSPEDSSIYLCSVDSGTDLLGANVLTFGAGSRLTVL.

The chain couples TRBV27 to TRBJ2-2; D possibly corresponds to TRBD1 (6 bases). V lost 5 bases to trimming and J lost 4 bases, with 11 bases between them. The CDR3 length is 14 residues. Per germline, CDR1 MNHEY and CDR2 SMNVEV (reference sequence). The CDR3 DNA sequence: TGTGCCAGCAGTATCCAGGGGCTCACCGGGGAGCTGTTTTTT. The encoded protein is CASSIQGLTGELFF.

The chain links TRBV14 to TRBJ2-3, with TRBD2 matching 9 bases. CDR1 SGHDN and CDR2 FVKESK come from the germline V gene. The CDR3 contains 17 residues. The trim removed 1 base at V and 2 bases at J, leaving 7 bases unmatched. The CDR3: CASSQVKPGLATDTQYF. CDR3 bases: TGTGCCAGCAGCCAAGTTAAACCGGGACTAGCCACAGATACGCAGTATTTT.

This chain joins TRBV24-1 and TRBJ1-2; TRBD1 matches at 12 bases. The CDR3 contains 16 residues. The V gene end was trimmed by 3 bases and the J gene end by 4 bases; junction bases not matched to a gene: 5. Germline loops: CDR1 KGHDR, CDR2 SFDVKD. CDR3 sequence reads: CATSDVGQGAGYGYTF. The CDR3 DNA is TGTGCCACCAGTGATGTGGGACAGGGGGCCGGCTATGGCTACACCTTC.

This rearrangement joins TRBV6-5 to TRBJ2-1; maybe TRBD2 (6 bases). The CDR3 length is 14 residues. The ends were cut back, 5 bases at V and 6 bases at J, with 14 bases in the middle. In germline, CDR1 is MNHEY, CDR2 SVGAGI. CDR3 sequence (DNA): TGTGCCAGCAGTACGACCGGGACTCTCAATGAGCAGTTCTTC. It codes for CASSTTGTLNEQFF.

The chain couples TRBV21-1 to TRBJ1-1; the table gives TRBD1 as D, unverified against the DNA. TRBV21-1 is tagged as a pseudogene. The CDR3 length is 15 residues. The CDR3 reads CASSKGEGQCPEAFF. DNA for the CDR3: TGTGCCAGCAGCAAAGGAGAGGGACAGTGTCCTGAAGCTTTCTTT.

This chain uses TRBV10-3 with TRBJ2-3, with 10 bases lining up with TRBD2. The V and J ends lost 7 bases and 5 bases, in that order; junction bases with no gene match: 9. This CDR3 is built from 15 residues. Germline assignment: CDR1 ENHRY and CDR2 SYGVKD. The CDR3 DNA sequence: TGTGCCATCACCACAGCGGGGGGGCATGGAGATACGCAGTATTTT. Amino acid sequence: CAITTAGGHGDTQYF.

The rearrangement uses TRBV6-5 and TRBJ1-2; tentatively, D is TRBD1 (5 bases). The CDR3 has 14 residues. V lost 8 bases, J lost 2 bases, and 15 bases lay in between. CDR1 is MNHEY, CDR2 SVGAGI, per germline. In nucleotides, the CDR3 is TGTGCCAGCGGAGGGACTGACCGGAACTATGGCTACACCTTC. Protein sequence: CASGGTDRNYGYTF.

The chain is built from TRBV6-6 and TRBJ2-5; 11 bases are shared with TRBD2. The CDR3 totals 16 residues. Per germline, CDR1 MNHNY and CDR2 SVGAGI (reference sequence). The junction had 5 bases not matched to a gene; V was cut back by 0 bases and J by 5 bases. The CDR3 reads CASSYSSGGAKETQYF. In DNA, the CDR3 is TGTGCCAGCAGTTACTCTAGCGGGGGGGCGAAGGAGACCCAGTACTTC.

This clone came up once. As DNA, the CDR3 is TGCAGTGCTAGTCTTCCACAGGGAGATAATTCACCCCTCCACTTT. It specifies CSASLPQGDNSPLHF. The chain uses TRBV20-1 and TRBJ1-6, with a possible D match to TRBD1 (6 bases). Per germline, CDR1 DFQATT and CDR2 SNEGSKA (reference sequence). V lost 3 bases, J lost 5 bases, and 14 bases lay in between. The CDR3 has 15 amino acids.

The chain couples TRBV6-5 to TRBJ1-1; D ambiguous. V was clipped by 6 bases and J by 7 bases, with 9 bases between them. Germline V lookup: CDR1 MNHEY, CDR2 SVGAGI. The CDR3 contains 11 residues. The chain's CDR3 is CASSPGHEAFF. CDR3 coding DNA: TGTGCCAGCAGCCCCGGTCATGAAGCTTTCTTT.

V is TRBV10-1 and J is TRBJ2-1; 11 positions agree with TRBD2. Germline V lookup: CDR1 WNHNN, CDR2 SYGVQD (reference sequence). Trimming took 4 bases from V and 6 from J; bases not matched to a gene: 5. The CDR3 is 15 amino acids. The CDR3 spells CASSGSGTSGNEQFF. CDR3 DNA: TGCGCCAGCAGTGGATCCGGGACTAGCGGCAATGAGCAGTTCTTC.

This chain connects TRBV18 to TRBJ2-2, with a possible D match to TRBD2 (5 bases). The CDR3 is 15 residues long. Trimming took 1 base from V and 1 from J, leaving 7 bases between them. Per the germline V gene, CDR1 is KGHSH and CDR2 is LQKENI. The CDR3: CASSPLAKNTGELFF. The DNA of the CDR3 is TGTGCCAGCTCACCACTAGCGAAGAACACCGGGGAGCTGTTTTTT.

This chain links TRBV5-1 with TRBJ1-3, with 7 bases identical to TRBD1. Losses at the gene ends were 3 bases for V and 4 bases for J; bases not matched to a gene: 4. The germline V gene encodes CDR1 SGHRS and CDR2 YFSETQ. The CDR3 length is 14 residues. CDR3 loop: CASSSQTGGNTIYF. In nucleotides, the CDR3 is TGCGCCAGCAGCTCTCAGACAGGGGGAAACACCATATATTTT. Using reference TRBV5-1 and TRBJ1-3 for the parts outside the CDR3, the full variable domain is KAGVTQTPRYLIKTRGQQVTLSCSPISGHRSVSWYQQTPGQGLQFLFEYFSETQRNKGNFPGRFSGRQFSNSRSEMNVSTLELGDSALYLCASSSQTGGNTIYFGEGSWLTVV.

The V and J genes are TRBV3-1 (or the pseudogene TRBV3-2) and TRBJ1-4; D is unclear. The V gene lost 5 bases and the J gene lost 8 bases, with 21 bases spanning the gap. This CDR3 region has 16 residues. Germline V gene sequence: CDR1 LGHDT, CDR2 YNNKEL (reference sequence). This CDR3 reads CASSYPSWGGKEKLFF. In DNA, the CDR3 is TGTGCCAGCAGCTACCCTTCTTGGGGAGGGAAAGAAAAACTGTTTTTT.

The V and J genes are TRBV6-2 or TRBV6-3 and TRBJ1-5; 7 nucleotides match TRBD1. Germline loops: CDR1 MNHEY, CDR2 SVGEGT. The V gene end was trimmed by 6 bases and the J gene end by 4 bases; junction bases not matched to a gene: 12. The CDR3 runs to 16 residues. CDR3 nucleotides: TGTGCCAGCAGCCCTATCCGGGACAGCAGTAATCAGCCCCAGCATTTT. Translating it yields CASSPIRDSSNQPQHF.

The V gene is TRBV9, the J gene TRBJ2-5; 10 bases fit TRBD2. Germline trimming cut 3 bases from V and 4 bases from J; bases unmatched to any gene: 9. The CDR3 is made up of 16 amino acids. Germline CDR1 SGDLS, CDR2 YYNGEE. The CDR3 coding sequence is TGTGCCAGCAGCGGCCGAAGCCCTAGCGGGGGAGAGACCCAGTACTTC. This gives the protein CASSGRSPSGGETQYF.

The chain carries TRBV9 and TRBJ2-7, with 8 nucleotides matching TRBD2. This CDR3 spans 14 amino acids. V gave up 2 bases and J gave up 6 bases; unmatched junction bases: 7. Per germline, CDR1 SGDLS and CDR2 YYNGEE. The CDR3 loop is CASSVTSGSGEQYF. CDR3 bases: TGTGCCAGCAGCGTGACCAGCGGGAGTGGCGAGCAGTACTTC. The full variable domain, rest sourced from reference TRBV9 and TRBJ2-7, is DSGVTQTPKHLITATGQRVTLRCSPRSGDLSVYWYQQSLDQGLQFLIQYYNGEERAKGNILERFSAQQFPDLHSELNLSSLELGDSALYFCASSVTSGSGEQYFGPGTRLTVT.

The chain employs TRBV12-5 and TRBJ1-3, with 7 bases identical to TRBD1. The V gene end was trimmed by 6 bases and the J gene end by 1 base; junction bases not matched to a gene: 3. This CDR3 region has 14 residues. Germline lookup yields CDR1 LGHNT and CDR2 FRNRAP. In DNA, the CDR3 is TGTGCTAGTGGAAAACAGGGGTCTGGAAACACCATATATTTT. Translating it yields CASGKQGSGNTIYF.

J is TRBJ2-5 and V is TRBV7-9, with a weak D call TRBD2 (6 bases). Germline V gene lookup returns CDR1 SEHNR and CDR2 FQNEAQ (reference sequence). This CDR3 spans 17 amino acids. V dropped 11 bases and J dropped 2 bases, with 27 bases sitting between them. For the CDR3, the DNA is TGTGCCGCCCGCCCTTCGAGGTTGGGAGGCAGTCAAGAGACCCAGTACTTC. This translates into CAARPSRLGGSQETQYF.

CDR3 sequence: CASSLASGGFSYNEQFF. The CDR3 coding sequence is TGTGCCAGCAGCTTAGCTTCAGGGGGGTTCTCCTACAATGAGCAGTTCTTC. The gene calls are TRBV7-3 and TRBJ2-1, with a tentative D call TRBD1 (7 bases). Trimming removed 2 bases from V and 0 bases from J, with 14 bases in between. The CDR3 consists of 17 residues. CDR1 is SGHTA, CDR2 FQGTGA, per germline.